The 27 T cell receptor beta chains below were found in one sample sequenced in a study of blood T cells in healthy people across ages. It was with a sample-barcoded 5' primer and a J-beta primer mix that a second PCR of roughly 6 to 12 cycles was run. TCRdb independently ran MiXCR on the 5' RACE reads; one entry per CDR3 protein. The table lists around 520,000 distinct CDR3 sequences, about 26% of them singletons, with approximately 3.7% in the top ten. A further study also used this sample, focusing on T cells of mothers and their children.

The sequenced sample consisted of blood. Receptors were obtained from a boy aged 2-15 years in good health.

This chain connects TRBV7-9 to TRBJ2-5; unclear D gene. The CDR3 is 13 residues long. Germline V lookup: CDR1 SEHNR, CDR2 FQNEAQ (reference sequence). Trimming removed 2 bases at V and 4 bases at J, with 8 bases between. The CDR3: CASSLSLSETQYF. The CDR3 nucleotides read TGTGCCAGCAGCTTATCATTATCAGAGACCCAGTACTTC.

The V and J genes are TRBV20-1 and TRBJ1-1; D is perhaps TRBD1 (6 bases). Per the germline V gene, CDR1 is DFQATT and CDR2 is SNEGSKA (reference sequence). The CDR3 contains 13 residues. V was clipped by 4 bases and J by 8 bases, with 17 bases between them. CDR3 protein: CSATTGLRGEAFF. The CDR3, as DNA: TGCAGTGCTACAACAGGGCTCCGAGGGGAAGCTTTCTTT.

This chain links TRBV13 with TRBJ2-4; D not resolved. CDR3 length equals 14 residues. The V gene's germline CDR1 is PRHDT and CDR2 FYEKMQ (reference sequence). V lost 5 bases to trimming and J lost 0 bases, with 8 bases between them. The CDR3 here is CASSGDLAKNIQYF. In nucleotides, the CDR3 is TGTGCCAGCAGCGGGGATTTAGCCAAAAACATTCAGTACTTC.

The rearrangement joins TRBV6-5 to TRBJ1-4, with 9 nucleotides matching TRBD1. Germline CDR1 is MNHEY and CDR2 is SVGAGI. The junction had 2 bases not matched to a gene; V was cut back by 5 bases and J by 4 bases. The CDR3 is made up of 14 amino acids. This CDR3 reads CASSRTGDNEKLFF. DNA of the CDR3: TGTGCCAGCAGTCGGACAGGGGATAATGAAAAACTGTTTTTT.

V is TRBV29-1 and J is TRBJ1-1; no definite D call. V lost 5 bases and J 2 bases, leaving 9 bases between the germline ends. Germline lookup yields CDR1 SQVTM and CDR2 ANQGSEA. The CDR3 extends over 12 amino acids. CDR3 protein: CSVRPDNTEAFF. The CDR3 DNA follows: TGCAGCGTTCGGCCGGACAACACTGAAGCTTTCTTT.

This rearrangement joins TRBV11-3 to TRBJ2-3; D gene uncertain. Germline CDR1 SGHNT, CDR2 YENEEA. The CDR3 sequence is 14 residues long. V lost 5 bases and J 3 bases, leaving 12 bases between the germline ends. The CDR3 sequence is CASSPGSVTDTQYF. The CDR3 DNA reads TGTGCCAGCAGCCCCGGGTCTGTAACAGATACGCAGTATTTT.

The chain joins TRBV6-1 to TRBJ2-7, with 11 positions matching TRBD1. In germline, CDR1 is MNHNS, CDR2 SASEGT. With V trimmed by 1 base and J by 8 bases, 7 bases remained unmatched. The CDR3 is 15 amino acids. CDR3 loop: CASSEGTGGAGKQYF. For the CDR3, the DNA is TGTGCCAGCAGTGAAGGGACAGGGGGCGCAGGGAAGCAGTACTTC.

A few counts support this clonotype. V is TRBV27 and J is TRBJ2-1; 8 bases are a match to TRBD2. Germline-derived CDR1 and CDR2 are MNHEY and SMNVEV (reference sequence). V trimming: 5 bases; J trimming: 0 bases; junction bases outside the gene matches: 6. This CDR3 region has 16 residues. The CDR3, as DNA: TGTGCCAGCAGTCCCTTAACTAGCGGCTCCTACAATGAGCAGTTCTTC. Its translation: CASSPLTSGSYNEQFF.

About this clonotype itself: The conserved phenylalanine or tryptophan is not found at the CDR3 terminus, so this likely reflects a read error. This chain connects TRBV19 to TRBJ2-7; TRBD1 aligns across 8 bases. Germline-derived CDR1 and CDR2 are LNHDA and SQIVND (reference sequence). V gave up 3 bases and J gave up 4 bases; unmatched junction bases: 5. CDR3 length equals 14 residues. CDR3 DNA: TGTGCCAGTAGTATTGCCCAGGGGGCTTACGAGCAGTACTTG. Translating it yields CASSIAQGAYEQYL.

This clonotype was picked up a small number of times. This CDR3 is CSATYLADLRRDQETQYF. For the CDR3, the DNA is TGCAGTGCGACCTATTTAGCGGACTTGAGGCGGGACCAAGAGACCCAGTACTTC. The V and J genes are TRBV20-1 and TRBJ2-7, with D possibly matching TRBD2 (6 bases). The J call may be wrong; the DNA end is better matched by TRBJ2-5. Per the germline V gene, CDR1 is DFQATT and CDR2 is SNEGSKA (reference sequence). The length of the CDR3 is 18 residues.

V gene TRBV27 combines with J gene TRBJ1-6, with D hard to call. V dropped 4 bases and J dropped 6 bases, with 7 bases sitting between them. Germline CDR1 MNHEY, CDR2 SMNVEV (reference sequence). The CDR3 covers 13 residues. The CDR3 DNA reads TGTGCCAGCAGTTACAGCCGTAATTCACCCCTCCACTTT. Translating it yields CASSYSRNSPLHF.

The chain has TRBV20-1 and TRBJ1-2; D remains unclear. Germline V gene sequence: CDR1 DFQATT, CDR2 SNEGSKA (reference sequence). CDR3 length: 16 amino acids. V lost 1 base, J lost 0 bases, and 15 bases lay in between. The CDR3 sequence: CSARVYVHGANYGYTF. Written as DNA, the CDR3 is TGCAGTGCTAGAGTTTACGTTCACGGGGCTAACTATGGCTACACCTTC.

The rearrangement links TRBV18 to TRBJ2-4; D is perhaps TRBD1 (5 bases). The germline V gene has CDR1 KGHSH and CDR2 LQKENI. V gave up 2 bases and J gave up 1 base, with 9 bases separating them. There are 15 residues in the CDR3. The CDR3 DNA reads TGTGCCAGCTCACCAGGGGCAACGGCCAAAAACATTCAGTACTTC. Its protein product is CASSPGATAKNIQYF.

The chain recombines TRBV5-5 with TRBJ2-5; D is possibly TRBD2 (5 bases). Per germline, CDR1 SGHKS and CDR2 YYEKEE (reference sequence). The V gene lost 4 bases and the J gene lost 3 bases, with 16 bases spanning the gap. The CDR3 contains 15 residues. The chain's CDR3 is CASSGAEDLEETQYF. The DNA of the CDR3 is TGTGCCAGCAGCGGCGCGGAGGACTTAGAAGAGACCCAGTACTTC.

The V call is TRBV20-1, the J call TRBJ1-1; possible D gene TRBD1, 5 bases. Trimming cost V 5 bases and J 1 base, with 17 bases left between them. The CDR3 loop spans 15 amino acids. The germline gives CDR1 DFQATT, CDR2 SNEGSKA (reference sequence). As DNA, the CDR3 is TGCAGTGCTTGGGACCTTAAAAGGGGGAACACTGAAGCTTTCTTT. Its protein product is CSAWDLKRGNTEAFF.

This clonotype was detected a few times. The genes are TRBV5-5 and TRBJ2-7; TRBD1 is a possible D gene (6 bases). Germline CDR1 SGHKS, CDR2 YYEKEE (reference sequence). V was cut by 4 bases and J by 3 bases, with 8 bases left in between. The CDR3 consists of 12 residues. CDR3 sequence (DNA): TGTGCCAGCAGCAGGGACATCTACGAGCAGTACTTC. It translates to CASSRDIYEQYF.

The table lists this clonotype with a few counts. The J gene is TRBJ1-3, the V gene TRBV18; no reliable D call. Germline V gene lookup returns CDR1 KGHSH and CDR2 LQKENI. Trimming removed 3 bases at V and 0 bases at J, with 6 bases between. This CDR3 contains 14 residues. The CDR3 DNA follows: TGTGCCAGCTCACCGGCTAGCTCTGGAAACACCATATATTTT. Amino acid sequence: CASSPASSGNTIYF.

V usage is TRBV7-3 and J usage is TRBJ2-1; D could derive from TRBD1 or TRBD2 (5 bases each). The V end was cut by 5 bases, the J end by 10 bases, with 18 bases between. In germline, CDR1 is SGHTA, CDR2 FQGTGA. The CDR3 has 14 residues. The CDR3 region is CASSPPGRSEEQFF. The CDR3 DNA follows: TGTGCCAGCAGCCCTCCGGGACGATCAGAGGAGCAGTTCTTC.

CDR3 nucleotide sequence: TGTGCCAGCAGCCAATCAGGGCTGAACACCGGGGAGCTGTTTTTT. Translating it yields CASSQSGLNTGELFF. V is TRBV3-1 and J is TRBJ2-2; a weak D match, TRBD1 (5 bases). CDR1 is LGHDT and CDR2 is YNNKEL in the germline V gene (reference sequence). The CDR3 sequence is 15 residues long. V was shortened by 2 bases and J by 1 base, with 8 bases between the two germline ends.

This chain joins TRBV15 and TRBJ2-1, with D possibly TRBD2 on 6 matching bases. The germline CDR1 and CDR2 sequences are LNHNV and YYDKDF (reference sequence). Trimming left V 1 base short and J 5 bases short, with 12 bases between. This CDR3 comprises 15 residues. CDR3 sequence (DNA): TGTGCCACCAGCAGAGGAGGAGGGCGGGACAATGAGCAGTTCTTC. This sequence encodes CATSRGGGRDNEQFF.

This clonotype was counted at least ten times. The V and J genes are TRBV12-3 or TRBV12-4 and TRBJ2-5; D unresolved. Trimming took 3 bases from V and 5 from J, leaving 7 bases between them. The CDR3 extends over 12 amino acids. The CDR3 spells CASSFSAETQYF. CDR3 nucleotides: TGTGCCAGCAGTTTCTCCGCGGAGACCCAGTACTTC.

This clonotype occurred a few times. This sequence joins TRBV10-3 and TRBJ1-1, with D hard to call. The CDR3 loop spans 14 amino acids. The germline V gene encodes CDR1 ENHRY and CDR2 SYGVKD. Trimming removed 2 bases at V and 1 base at J, with 8 bases between. CDR3 amino acids: CAISEREGNTEAFF. The DNA for the CDR3 is TGTGCCATCAGTGAGAGGGAAGGGAACACTGAAGCTTTCTTT.

This clonotype was observed a handful of times. It is likely a read error, because the conserved phenylalanine at the end of the CDR3 is missing. The chain links TRBV10-2 to TRBJ2-5; no clear D. The end of the DNA aligns better with TRBJ2-1, so the J call may be wrong. Germline CDR1 is WSHSY and CDR2 is SAAADI. This CDR3 is built from 14 residues. The CDR3 here is CAGSERLLGYEQFL. The DNA for the CDR3 is TGCGCCGGCAGTGAGAGATTGTTAGGATATGAGCAGTTCCTC.

This clonotype was observed a few times. V is TRBV6-5 and J is TRBJ2-1; the D is unclear. Germline lookup yields CDR1 MNHEY and CDR2 SVGAGI. This CDR3 has 14 amino acids. Between the trimmed V and J ends, which lost 3 bases and 1 base, there was a span of 7 bases. The CDR3 region is CASSYVDSYNEQFF. The CDR3 nucleotides read TGTGCCAGCAGTTATGTTGATTCCTACAATGAGCAGTTCTTC.

J is TRBJ2-1 and V is TRBV21-1; the tabulated D call, TRBD1, remains unverified against the DNA. TRBV21-1 corresponds to a pseudogene. This CDR3 is built from 18 residues. The CDR3 nucleotides read TGTGCCAGCAGCAAAGCGACGGGACGATTTTTTTTGCGCAATGAGCAGTTCTTC. It yields the protein CASSKATGRFFLRNEQFF.

This clonotype was counted a few times. The chain recombines TRBV18 with TRBJ2-2; weak D call: TRBD2 (5 bases). Trimming shortened V by 2 bases and J by 1 base, and 11 bases separated the two germline ends. This CDR3 is 16 amino acids long. Germline V gene data show CDR1 as KGHSH and CDR2 as LQKENI. CDR3 in amino acids: CASSPVGEWNTGELFF. Here the CDR3 DNA reads TGTGCCAGCTCACCAGTTGGGGAGTGGAACACCGGGGAGCTGTTTTTT. The variable domain in full, completed from reference TRBV18 and TRBJ2-2, reads NAGVMQNPRHLVRRRGQEARLRCSPMKGHSHVYWYRQLPEEGLKFMVYLQKENIIDESGMPKERFSAEFPKEGPSILRIQQVVRGDSAAYFCASSPVGEWNTGELFFGEGSRLTVL.

The chain combines TRBV12-3 or TRBV12-4 with TRBJ2-7, with D unclear. The CDR3 is 13 amino acids. With 1 base removed from V and 4 bases from J, the gap between germline ends came to 8 bases. The CDR3 sequence is CASSLVPFYEQYF. The CDR3 nucleotides are TGTGCCAGCAGTTTAGTTCCCTTTTACGAGCAGTACTTC.